The 3 T cell receptor beta chains in this list originate from one sample, sequenced in a study of beta chain features in type 1 diabetes. Expressed TCRB transcripts were sequenced after all isolated RNA was converted to cDNA. This table comes from immunoSEQ multiplex PCR, and its TCRdb copy is limited to in-frame clones, with some not included. The table shows about 360,000 clones, with around an eighth occurring only once. The material sequenced was naive CD4+ T cells from blood. The receptors derive from a man between 18 and 35 years old in good health.

The chain employs TRBV27 and TRBJ2-5; D is undetermined. The CDR3 extends over 13 amino acids. V was cut by 5 bases and J by 5 bases, with 12 bases left in between. The germline V gene encodes CDR1 MNHEY and CDR2 SMNVEV (reference sequence). The CDR3 sequence is CASSPVIWETQYF. CDR3 coding DNA: TGTGCCAGCAGTCCGGTTATATGGGAGACCCAGTACTTC.

This clone was seen only a few times. The V gene is TRBV5-1, the J gene TRBJ2-2, with 8 bases that match TRBD2. Per the germline V gene, CDR1 is SGHRS and CDR2 is YFSETQ. The ends lost 4 bases at V and 3 bases at J; junction bases unmatched: 8. The CDR3 has 16 residues. CDR3 region: CASSPRGAGHTGELFF. CDR3 coding DNA: TGCGCCAGCAGCCCGCGGGGGGCAGGTCACACCGGGGAGCTGTTTTTT.

The genes are TRBV9 and TRBJ2-1; 7 bases match TRBD2. Looked up from germline, CDR1 is SGDLS and CDR2 is YYNGEE. The V segment lost 4 bases and the J segment 9 bases; nucleotides outside the gene matches: 13. The CDR3 contains 15 residues. CDR3 nucleotides: TGTGCCAGCAGCCCAATGCCCCCTTTAGCGGGTGAGCAGTTCTTC. Residues: CASSPMPPLAGEQFF. Drawing the rest from reference TRBV9 and TRBJ2-1, the complete variable domain is DSGVTQTPKHLITATGQRVTLRCSPRSGDLSVYWYQQSLDQGLQFLIQYYNGEERAKGNILERFSAQQFPDLHSELNLSSLELGDSALYFCASSPMPPLAGEQFFGPGTRLTVL.